This TCR beta chain was profiled in a study of cytomegalovirus exposure and HLA in healthy donors (TCRdb year 2017). For the study in its entirety: An earlier analysis of 587 of the donors reported about 260 Gb of sequence data and 100 million to 120 million unique TCR beta sequences obtained from around 190 million T cells. An early release covering more than 500 HLA-typed donors comprised about 310 gigabases of sequencing data and tens of millions of unique TCR sequences. Of the roughly 400 genotyped donors, approximately 81% were placed in the genetic ancestry cluster associated with self-reported Caucasian donors. The aim of the study was to test whether cataloging public T cell receptors could identify signatures of past pathogen exposure. The T cell repertoires of 666 subjects were profiled by immunosequencing and related to cytomegalovirus serostatus. Along with the 666-subject first cohort, a separate validation cohort of some 130 different subjects was used. To predict cytomegalovirus infection status, the study combined high-throughput TCR immunosequencing, statistical association of individual TCRs with disease status, and machine learning. A later analysis re-examined previously published TCR beta repertoires from roughly 720 donors and added high-resolution HLA genotyping to investigate patterns of TCR occurrence. In the later analysis, no new phenotypic data were used to find candidate immune exposures; instead, reliance was placed on TCR beta sequences and their occurrence across donors. In an earlier analysis of several hundred of the donors, high-throughput TCR beta sequencing was used to judge whether each TCR beta V gene segment behaved as functional or pseudogenic. Donor age, sex, ethnicity and CMV serostatus were compiled alongside the repertoire data. A later genetic analysis used genome-wide SNP genotypes for about 55% of the 666 donors, treating that subset as a discovery cohort. All discovery cohort repertoires had been generated using a single sequencing platform. HLA typing covered class I and class II loci at four-digit resolution. The number of typed donors differed by locus: about 629-630 for A, B, C, DRB1 and DQB1; 522 for DQA1; about 600 for DPA1; and about 450 for DPB1. A few DR-DQ haplotypes were treated as single units for association and clustering because of strong linkage in the cohort. Among 300 to 500 genotyped donors of the cohort, an average of approximately 200,000 unique TCR beta nucleotide sequences was sequenced per donor, of which about 18% were non-productive.

Details on this clone: This clone's antigen is unknown. No quality values exist for individual bases; no much larger clone is one base distant.

Libraries were prepared through the immunoSEQ multiplex PCR assay. The multiplex PCR relied on a mix of 60 forward primers for TCR Vbeta segments and 13 reverse primers for TCR Jbeta segments. The CDR3 region of rearranged TCR beta genes was amplified from genomic DNA by a multiplex PCR assay. The amplified TCR beta libraries were sequenced on the Illumina HiSeq System as 87-base-pair reads. Turning to the authors' computational methods: A later analysis counted some 80 million unique TCR beta chains across the 500 to 850 repertoires, and around 9.9 million of these chains were shared by at least two donors. To remove PCR and sequencing errors, raw reads were error-corrected and collapsed into unique sequences using a nearest-neighbor algorithm that merged closely related sequences. Alignment of CDR3 sequences to IMGT reference sequences was used to assign V, D and J gene segments. For a sequence to be retained, at least a six-nucleotide match to both a V gene segment and a J gene segment was required. A rearrangement was called productive if the CDR3 had no stop codons and remained in frame with V and J, and every other rearrangement was called non-productive. CDR3 was defined according to IMGT convention as the region running from the second conserved V-encoded cysteine to the conserved J-encoded phenylalanine. Sequences without an unambiguous match to a single V gene segment were excluded from the earlier analysis of about 600 of the donors. An earlier analysis of just under 600 of the donors called V segments functional above 56.7% productive rearrangements and segregating when the between-donor standard deviation exceeded 5%. A statistical classification framework was built to diagnose cytomegalovirus status from the catalog of TCR beta chain sequences. In a later analysis, V and J genes were assigned by comparing TCR nucleotide sequences against IMGT/GENE-DB human TR gene sequences. In a later analysis, CDR3 sequences and most-parsimonious VDJ recombination scenarios were assigned using the TCRdist pipeline. In a later analysis, each TCR beta chain was defined by its CDR3 amino acid sequence together with its V-gene family, and reads lacking a unique V-gene family were excluded. In a later analysis, 450 to 600 highly shared, low-generation-probability nucleotide sequences were removed to address suspected cross-contamination and a sequencing artifact. For each public chain, a later analysis derived a clonal expansion index from normalized ranks of inferred template counts within each repertoire. In a later analysis, generation probabilities were computed with a VDJ recombination model fitted to out-of-frame rearrangements, and the resulting probabilities were checked against IGoR. In a later analysis, TCR-TCR, TCR-HLA and TCR-CMV co-occurrence was scored with hypergeometric tests, and a repertoire-size bias correction was applied to TCR pairs. False discovery rates were estimated in a later analysis by permuting HLA or CMV assignments 20 times. In a later analysis, co-occurring TCRs were grouped using DBSCAN, and TCRdist sequence similarity was added for clustering within HLA-allele-positive subsets. Repertoires with fewer than 30,000 or more than 120,000 public chains, plus five repertoires with anomalous nucleotide sharing, were excluded from co-occurrence clustering. In its TCRdb copy, this immuneACCESS table keeps in-frame sequences only and misses some clones. Where compared with another copy, unresolved V genes explain less than half of these, and the others have no known cause. D and trimming come from the DNA, and the V and J calls and clone size come from that table. The sample data list about 110,000 clones, and 55% to 80% of these were observed just once. Jointly, the top ten make up 2% to 2.5% of the sample.

Results the study describes overall, beyond this receptor: Most TCR sequences were observed very rarely across donors, whereas some public TCRs were present in many individuals. A later analysis associated 16,951 TCR beta sequences with specific HLA alleles at a false discovery rate of 0.05. Linkage disequilibrium might explain the correlated functional status among segregating V segments, but an unknown experimental factor could not be excluded. An association between a missense DCLRE1C variant and V-gene and J-gene trimming of TCR beta chains was found in a later genetic analysis and replicated in an independent cohort. A later analysis found that most CMV-associated TCR beta chains appeared HLA-restricted, with HLA associations seemingly driven largely by CMV exposure. A cluster of highly shared sequence variants was judged likely to represent a technical artifact of the sequencing pipeline. A total of roughly 160 TCR beta chains were listed by the study as associated with cytomegalovirus. Broadly in line with IMGT annotations, most TCR beta V segments showed up in productive rearrangements about 90% or about 30% of the time in an earlier analysis of a few hundred of the donors. A further reported finding was that TCR beta sequences accurately predicted the HLA-A and HLA-B alleles for most subjects in the first cohort. For the cohort, immune exposure information was limited to CMV serostatus. According to a later analysis, parvovirus B19, influenza, CMV and Epstein-Barr virus appeared linked to several top co-occurrence clusters. When HLA alleles, especially DR and DQ, strongly co-occurred, TCR associations were difficult to assign to individual alleles. A later analysis found that HLA-associated TCR beta chains were more clonally expanded and had lower generation probabilities than equally common non-associated chains. The authors suggested that the approach could potentially be extended to other disease states and immunological phenotypes. In both the original and validation cohorts, the classifier was reported to diagnose cytomegalovirus status with high specificity and sensitivity. Because HLA typing was missing for some donors at each locus, association tests included only the typed subset. According to a later analysis, TCR association rates differed among HLA loci, with DRB1 alleles showing the most associated TCRs and HLA-C alleles showing the fewest. In this cohort, only TCR beta chains were sequenced, and detectable features were limited by the absence of alpha or paired-chain data. Because counts were too low, approximately 18 rarely observed V segments, including chromosome 9 orphons, were excluded from the earlier analysis of fewer than 650 of the donors. According to a later genetic analysis, donors in an Asian-associated ancestry cluster had fewer N-insertions in productive TCRs than the approximately 650-donor mean. Because the 87-base-pair reads could not distinguish some IMGT-functional V segments, including TRBV6-2 and TRBV6-3, those segments were excluded. In vitro tests confirmed that a few of the cytomegalovirus-associated TCR beta chains recognize cytomegalovirus antigens. Roughly uniform sequencing depth across donors was assumed in presence/absence analyses, although this assumption may not hold.

In total, 630 or so healthy bone marrow donors made up the cohort. Cohort members were all nominally healthy when sampled, although unrecorded immune exposures were likely present. The donor was CMV seronegative and belonged to the group of 352 seronegative cohort members. Every donor gave a peripheral blood sample, and the peripheral blood mononuclear cells from that sample were used for TCR beta sequencing. The Qiagen DNeasy Blood Extraction Kit was used to extract genomic DNA from the blood cell samples. Inclusive of the bounding cysteine and phenylalanine, the CDR3 is 14 residues long. The read is trimmed to its CDR3 DNA, 42 bases read in frame from base 1. Reading the germline V gene (reference sequence) gives CDR1 MNHEY and CDR2 SMNVEV. Clipping removes 2 bases from V and 7 bases from J, with 3 as the unmatched junction base count.

The TCR sequence derives from a woman aged 30 to 39 in good health and CMV-seronegative. The rearranged chain carries TRBV27 and TRBJ1-2; TRBD1 matches 11 bases in the middle. Material: PBMCs. CDR3 loop: CASSLGQGAGGYTF. The nucleotide sequence reads TGTGCCAGCAGTTTAGGACAGGGGGCGGGTGGCTACACCTTC.